One and the same sample provided the 26 T cell receptor beta chains below, sequenced in a study of blood T cell repertoires in COVID-19. Produced via immunoSEQ multiplex PCR; TCRdb's table is partial and in-frame only. The table lists around 120,000 clones, 70% to 90% of them singletons, with 0.88% in the top ten. The sample consisted of peripheral blood. The receptors were gathered from a woman aged 45-59 years with active or convalescent COVID-19.

This sequence joins TRBV19 and TRBJ2-4, with 7 bases aligning to TRBD1. CDR3 size: 15 residues. Germline trimming cut 5 bases from V and 6 bases from J; bases unmatched to any gene: 10. Germline CDR1 and CDR2: LNHDA and SQIVND (reference sequence). CDR3 amino acids: CASSLSRDSSNIQYF. The CDR3 bases are TGTGCCAGTAGTCTGTCCCGGGACAGCTCAAACATTCAGTACTTC.

This chain connects TRBV6-2 or TRBV6-3 to TRBJ2-5; no firm D call. Trimming removed 5 bases at V and 3 bases at J, with 7 bases between. CDR1 and CDR2 from the germline V gene are MNHEY and SVGEGT. The CDR3 extends over 12 amino acids. The CDR3 here is CASSLLKETQYF. The CDR3 region has the DNA TGTGCCAGCAGTCTTTTAAAAGAGACCCAGTACTTC.

The rearrangement joins TRBV6-5 to TRBJ1-1; TRBD1 might be the D (6 bases). The germline CDR1 and CDR2 sequences are MNHEY and SVGAGI. V was trimmed by 2 bases and J by 9 bases, leaving 13 bases between them. There are 13 residues in the CDR3. Here the CDR3 reads CASSYMPGAQAFF. In DNA form, the CDR3 reads TGTGCCAGCAGTTACATGCCAGGGGCCCAAGCTTTCTTT.

The chain has TRBV11-2 and TRBJ1-1, with D possibly matching TRBD1 (5 bases). With 5 bases removed from V and 0 bases from J, the gap between germline ends came to 7 bases. The germline V gene has CDR1 SGHAT and CDR2 FQNNGV. The CDR3 is 13 amino acids. The CDR3 nucleotides read TGTGCCAGCAGCATGGACATGAACACTGAAGCTTTCTTT. Protein: CASSMDMNTEAFF.

The V gene is TRBV28, the J gene TRBJ2-5, with 8 bases that match TRBD1. Germline trimming cut 8 bases from V and 5 bases from J; bases unmatched to any gene: 13. The CDR3 covers 15 residues. Per germline, CDR1 MDHEN and CDR2 SYDVKM. The CDR3 region is CASGSRTGRGETQYF. CDR3 DNA: TGTGCCAGCGGCTCTAGGACAGGGCGAGGGGAGACCCAGTACTTC.

In this sample, this clone turned up once. V is TRBV7-8 and J is TRBJ2-1; D call uncertain. The ends were cut back, 1 base at V and 8 bases at J, with 3 bases in the middle. Germline CDR1 and CDR2: SGHVS and FQNEAQ. The CDR3 is made up of 11 amino acids. Here the CDR3 DNA reads TGTGCCAGCAGCTTAGACTATGAGCAGTTCTTC. This sequence encodes CASSLDYEQFF. The variable domain in full, with the rest retrieved from reference TRBV7-8 and TRBJ2-1, is GAGVSQSPRYKVAKRGQDVALRCDPISGHVSLFWYQQALGQGPEFLTYFQNEAQLDKSGLPSDRFFAERPEGSVSTLKIQRTQQEDSAVYLCASSLDYEQFFGPGTRLTVL.

J is TRBJ2-7 and V is TRBV6-6; unclear D gene. This CDR3 has 15 amino acids. Between the trimmed V and J ends, which lost 1 base and 2 bases, there was a span of 12 bases. The germline CDR1 and CDR2 sequences are MNHNY and SVGAGI (reference sequence). The CDR3 nucleotides read TGTGCCAGCAGTTACTGGGCATACCCGACCTACGAGCAGTACTTC. The encoded protein is CASSYWAYPTYEQYF.

The rearrangement joins TRBV28 to TRBJ2-7; TRBD1 might be the D (5 bases). Germline V gene data show CDR1 as MDHEN and CDR2 as SYDVKM. The CDR3 is 12 residues long. V was cut by 7 bases and J by 2 bases, with 9 bases left in between. This CDR3 reads CASKDTAYEQYF. The CDR3 DNA reads as TGTGCCAGCAAGGACACGGCCTACGAGCAGTACTTC.

The chain is built from TRBV7-9 and TRBJ2-7, with 12 bases lining up with TRBD1. Per germline, CDR1 SEHNR and CDR2 FQNEAQ (reference sequence). This CDR3 has 15 residues. With 5 bases clipped from V and 7 bases from J, the junction kept 9 bases outside the gene matches. The CDR3 reads CASSRGTGGFIEQYF. In nucleotides, the CDR3 is TGTGCCAGCAGCCGGGGGACAGGGGGCTTTATAGAGCAGTACTTC.

CDR3 sequence: CASRSDTSYEQYF. CDR3 DNA: TGTGCCAGCAGGTCGGACACTTCCTACGAGCAGTACTTC. The rearrangement links TRBV6-5 to TRBJ2-7, with D perhaps TRBD1 (5 bases). The CDR3 covers 13 residues. Germline V gene lookup returns CDR1 MNHEY and CDR2 SVGAGI. The V and J ends lost 6 bases and 1 base respectively, with 10 bases between them.

This rearrangement joins TRBV24-1 to TRBJ2-5; TRBD1 matches at 9 bases. This CDR3 has 13 residues. Trimming took 3 bases from V and 5 from J; bases not matched to a gene: 0. In germline, CDR1 is KGHDR, CDR2 SFDVKD. Here the CDR3 DNA reads TGTGCCACCAGTGATGACAGGGGGGAGACCCAGTACTTC. This gives the protein CATSDDRGETQYF.

As regards this clone: Germline is not matched at one junction end, which may reflect a read error. The CDR3 reads CASCLRLLPGWAGGQLSYNEQFF. CDR3 DNA: TGTGCCAGCTGCTTAAGGTTACTCCCGGGTTGGGCGGGAGGGCAGCTATCCTACAATGAGCAGTTCTTC. V usage is TRBV7-3 and J usage is TRBJ2-1; 9 bases are shared with TRBD2. Per germline, CDR1 SGHTA and CDR2 FQGTGA. The CDR3 loop spans 23 amino acids.

V is TRBV6-2 or TRBV6-3 and J is TRBJ2-3, with TRBD2 as a possible D gene (6 bases). Germline V gene data show CDR1 as MNHEY and CDR2 as SVGEGT. The CDR3 runs to 19 residues. The V end lost 0 bases, the J end lost 2 bases, and 21 bases lay between the germline ends. The CDR3, as DNA: TGTGCCAGCAGTTACTCGCGCGGTGGGAGTAGCGGTTTCACAGATACGCAGTATTTT. Amino acid sequence: CASSYSRGGSSGFTDTQYF.

This chain links TRBV6-2 or TRBV6-3 with TRBJ2-5, with 12 bases that match TRBD1. The germline V gene has CDR1 MNHEY and CDR2 SVGEGT. V lost 5 bases and J lost 5; bases outside the gene matches: 6. This CDR3 spans 15 amino acids. This CDR3 is CASSRDRGQAETQYF. The CDR3 DNA follows: TGTGCCAGCAGTCGGGACAGGGGGCAGGCGGAGACCCAGTACTTC.

V is TRBV2 and J is TRBJ2-7; no reliable D call. With 1 base removed from V and 1 base from J, the gap between germline ends came to 14 bases. Germline V lookup: CDR1 SNHLY, CDR2 FYNNEI. The CDR3 covers 16 residues. The CDR3 DNA sequence: TGTGCCAGCAGTGAAGGTCCGTCCGTAGTTTCCTACGAGCAGTACTTC. Protein product: CASSEGPSVVSYEQYF.

The rearrangement links TRBV4-1 to TRBJ2-3; no clear D gene. The CDR3 runs 15 residues. Germline assignment: CDR1 MGHRA and CDR2 YSYEKL. Trimming removed 5 bases at V and 0 bases at J, with 12 bases between. CDR3: CASSSIAPSTDTQYF. The CDR3 DNA reads as TGCGCCAGCAGCTCCATAGCCCCTAGCACAGATACGCAGTATTTT.

The chain recombines TRBV7-8 with TRBJ2-7; perhaps TRBD2 as D (5 bases). Germline V gene lookup returns CDR1 SGHVS and CDR2 FQNEAQ. The V end lost 5 bases, the J end lost 3 bases, and 17 bases lay between the germline ends. The CDR3 loop spans 15 amino acids. CDR3 sequence reads: CASSPGNTRLYEQYF. The CDR3 DNA reads TGTGCCAGCAGCCCGGGAAACACTAGGCTCTACGAGCAGTACTTC.

The chain has TRBV5-4 and TRBJ2-3, with D maybe TRBD1 (5 bases). The CDR3 totals 14 residues. V dropped 4 bases and J dropped 7 bases, with 16 bases sitting between them. Germline V gene sequence: CDR1 SGHNT, CDR2 YYREEE (reference sequence). The CDR3: CASSIVKGDNTQYF. Written as DNA, the CDR3 is TGTGCCAGCAGCATCGTAAAAGGGGATAATACGCAGTATTTT. Full variable domain (rest looked up from reference TRBV5-4 and TRBJ2-3): ETGVTQSPTHLIKTRGQQVTLRCSSQSGHNTVSWYQQALGQGPQFIFQYYREEENGRGNFPPRFSGLQFPNYSSELNVNALELDDSALYLCASSIVKGDNTQYFGPGTRLTVL.

This CDR3 reads CASRTGTSGRNEQFF. The CDR3, as DNA: TGCGCCAGCAGAACCGGGACTAGCGGGAGGAATGAGCAGTTCTTC. V gene TRBV5-1 combines with J gene TRBJ2-1; 15 bases are shared with TRBD2. Germline-derived CDR1 and CDR2 are SGHRS and YFSETQ. The V and J ends lost 5 bases and 7 bases, in that order; junction bases with no gene match: 4. The CDR3 has 15 amino acids.

This clone was seen more than once but under ten times. The rearrangement links TRBV12-3 or TRBV12-4 to TRBJ1-1; weak D call: TRBD1 (5 bases). This CDR3 spans 13 amino acids. The V gene lost 3 bases and the J gene lost 5 bases, with 10 bases spanning the gap. The CDR3 is CASSLTVETEAFF. The CDR3 nucleotides are TGTGCCAGCAGTTTGACAGTGGAGACTGAAGCTTTCTTT.

This clone was recorded once. The chain has TRBV10-3 and TRBJ2-3; a weak D match, TRBD2 (5 bases). The germline gives CDR1 ENHRY, CDR2 SYGVKD. The CDR3 is 15 amino acids. The germline V and J ends were trimmed by 7 bases and 0 bases, with 14 bases remaining between them. CDR3 sequence reads: CAINPSGGSTDTQYF. CDR3 DNA sequence: TGTGCCATCAACCCCTCAGGCGGGAGCACAGATACGCAGTATTTT.

V usage is TRBV3-1 (or the pseudogene TRBV3-2) and J usage is TRBJ1-3; D remains unclear. The V gene's germline CDR1 is LGHDT and CDR2 YNNKEL (reference sequence). This CDR3 has 14 residues. Between the trimmed V and J ends, which lost 0 bases and 4 bases, there was a span of 7 bases. CDR3 sequence: CASSQDTTGNTIYF. In nucleotides, the CDR3 is TGTGCCAGCAGCCAAGATACTACGGGAAACACCATATATTTT.

The chain carries TRBV5-5 and TRBJ2-5, with TRBD1 matching 7 bases. The CDR3 has 14 amino acids. Trimming cost V 0 bases and J 4 bases; bases outside gene matches: 3. Germline V gene sequence: CDR1 SGHKS, CDR2 YYEKEE (reference sequence). CDR3 coding DNA: TGTGCCAGCAGCTTGGCGGCAGGGGGAGAGACCCAGTACTTC. It codes for CASSLAAGGETQYF.

This CDR3 is CASSLSMGLAGVYEQYF. The CDR3 region has the DNA TGTGCCAGCAGCTTGAGTATGGGACTAGCGGGAGTTTACGAGCAGTACTTC. V gene TRBV7-9 combines with J gene TRBJ2-7, with TRBD2 identical over 14 bases. The trim removed 3 bases at V and 4 bases at J, leaving 8 bases unmatched. The CDR3 sequence is 17 residues long. The germline V gene has CDR1 SEHNR and CDR2 FQNEAQ (reference sequence).

This clone was recorded once. The gene calls are TRBV12-3 or TRBV12-4 and TRBJ2-1, with D possibly TRBD2 on 6 matching bases. The CDR3 is made up of 13 amino acids. V lost 5 bases, J lost 7 bases, and 12 bases lay in between. CDR3 nucleotides: TGTGCCAGCAGTCAAGGGGACTTGAATGAGCAGTTCTTC. Protein sequence: CASSQGDLNEQFF.

The V gene is TRBV7-8, the J gene TRBJ2-3; a possible D gene is TRBD2 (7 bases). Germline V gene data show CDR1 as SGHVS and CDR2 as FQNEAQ. Between the trimmed V and J ends, which lost 5 bases and 0 bases, there was a span of 15 bases. CDR3 length: 16 residues. This chain's CDR3 is CASSPRGRGSTDTQYF. CDR3 DNA sequence: TGTGCCAGCAGCCCACGGGGGCGGGGGAGCACAGATACGCAGTATTTT.